The source of this T cell receptor (beta chain) is a study of cytomegalovirus exposure and HLA in healthy donors. V shed 4 bases, J shed 4 bases, and the junction held 9 bases outside the gene matches. The CDR3 loop spans 15 amino acids. From germline, CDR1 is MDHEN and CDR2 SYDVKM. Sequenced by immunoSEQ multiplex PCR; TCRdb stores in-frame clones only, minus some. Among about 75,000 clones listed, about 85% were seen once. The material sequenced was PBMCs. The sequence came from a young man in good health and CMV-seronegative. V and J are TRBV28 and TRBJ2-7; 8 positions match TRBD1. This CDR3 reads CASSSSGTGSYEQYF. The CDR3 bases are TGTGCCAGCAGTTCCTCGGGGACAGGTTCATACGAGCAGTACTTC.